The rows below give T cell receptor beta chains drawn from one sample of a study of T cell responses to AZD1222 COVID-19 vaccine. Sequencing was performed with immunoSEQ multiplex PCR; in TCRdb, only in-frame clones are kept and a portion is missing. Counted here are 180,000 or so clones, 92% occurring once; the ten biggest clones make up about 1.5%. Sequences were derived from peripheral blood, sampled 28 days after the second AZD1222 dose. These TCRs come from an adult who received the AZD1222 COVID-19 vaccine. Both conserved end residues are part of each CDR3. A D gene is named only where the DNA matches it firmly. The size entry is marked missing in some rows and otherwise reads once, few, many or a size class.

>TRBV7-9|TRBJ1-2|.|.
CASTPEGIGSYTF
TGTGCCAGCACCCCAGAGGGGATTGGAAGCTACACCTTC
>TRBV10-1|TRBJ1-5|.|.
CAKQGPNQPQHF
TGCGCTAAGCAGGGACCTAATCAGCCCCAGCATTTT
>TRBV12-5|TRBJ1-3|TRBD1|.
CASGPRQGEGSGNTIYF
TGTGCTAGTGGACCCCGACAGGGAGAGGGCTCTGGAAACACCATATATTTT
>TRBV27|TRBJ1-6|.|.
CASNPLGDGGGSPLHF
TGTGCCAGCAACCCCCTGGGAGACGGAGGCGGTTCACCCCTCCACTTT
>TRBV2|TRBJ2-5|TRBD1|.
CASSEVDRGEETQYF
TGTGCCAGCAGTGAAGTGGACAGGGGTGAAGAGACCCAGTACTTC
>TRBV25-1|TRBJ1-6|TRBD1|.
CASSSPPTAGGTSPLHF
TGTGCCAGCAGTTCTCCTCCAACGGCAGGGGGCACCTCACCCCTCCACTTT
>TRBV10-3|TRBJ2-1|TRBD2|.
CAISPTSGGGEQFF
TGTGCCATCAGTCCGACGTCAGGCGGGGGTGAGCAGTTCTTC
>TRBV6-4|TRBJ2-5|TRBD2|few
CASSPSTSGGETQYF
TGTGCCAGCAGCCCCTCGACTAGCGGGGGAGAGACCCAGTACTTC
>TRBV29-1|TRBJ2-7|.|.
CSVGSVLSYEQYF
TGCAGCGTCGGGTCTGTCCTCTCCTACGAGCAGTACTTC
>TRBV7-3|TRBJ1-6|.|.
CASSLTGNSPLHF
TGTGCCAGCAGCCTCACGGGGAATTCACCCCTCCACTTT
>TRBV15|TRBJ2-1|TRBD2|.
CATSRDLAAANYNEQFF
TGTGCCACCAGCAGAGATCTAGCGGCCGCCAACTACAATGAGCAGTTCTTC
>TRBV9|TRBJ1-2|TRBD1|.
CASSVGGQGDYGYTF
TGTGCCAGCAGCGTAGGGGGACAGGGGGACTATGGCTACACCTTC
>TRBV7-2|TRBJ2-7|.|once
CASSLSGGEQYF
TGTGCCAGCAGCCTGTCCGGGGGAGAGCAGTACTTC
>TRBV7-2|TRBJ1-1|TRBD1|.
CASSLRQGRAFF
TGTGCCAGCAGCTTGCGACAGGGGAGGGCTTTCTTT
>TRBV30|TRBJ2-7|.|.
CAWSVRWGPYEQYF
TGTGCCTGGAGTGTAAGGTGGGGGCCCTACGAGCAGTACTTC
>TRBV28|TRBJ1-1|.|.
CASSVGLAEAFF
TGTGCCAGCAGCGTAGGGTTGGCTGAAGCTTTCTTT
>TRBV14|TRBJ1-2|.|once
CASSQLRRDGNYGYTF
TGTGCCAGCAGTCAACTTCGCCGGGACGGAAACTATGGCTACACCTTC
>TRBV27|TRBJ1-4|.|.
CASNWDLGGEESEKLFF
TGTGCCAGCAATTGGGACTTGGGGGGCGAGGAGAGTGAAAAACTGTTTTTT
>TRBV30|TRBJ1-1|.|.
CAWSAQGGTEAFF
TGTGCCTGGAGTGCACAAGGGGGGACTGAAGCTTTCTTT
>TRBV25-1|TRBJ2-3|TRBD2|.
CASSEPRLALSTDTQYF
TGTGCCAGCAGTGAACCCCGACTAGCCCTGAGCACAGATACGCAGTATTTT
>TRBV25-1|TRBJ2-1|.|.
CASSERVGHPEQFF
TGTGCCAGCAGTGAAAGAGTCGGACACCCTGAGCAGTTCTTC
>TRBV30|TRBJ1-1|.|.
CAAGEYTEAFF
TGTGCGGCGGGGGAATACACTGAAGCTTTCTTT
>TRBV19|TRBJ2-2|TRBD2|.
CASRLAVNTGELFF
TGTGCCAGTCGACTAGCGGTGAACACCGGGGAGCTGTTTTTT
>TRBV12-5|TRBJ1-1|.|.
CASGQYSGLAEAFF
TGTGCTAGTGGCCAATATTCCGGGTTGGCTGAAGCTTTCTTT
>TRBV15|TRBJ2-2|TRBD1|.
CATSSSLQGTGELFF
TGTGCCACCAGCAGTTCATTACAGGGGACCGGGGAGCTGTTTTTT
>TRBV5-5|TRBJ1-1|.|.
CASSLDLIGTEAFF
TGTGCCAGCAGCTTGGACCTAATAGGAACTGAAGCTTTCTTT
>TRBV3-1/TRBV3-2|TRBJ1-2|.|.
CASSQAGVGRASGYTF
TGTGCCAGCAGCCAAGCTGGGGTTGGCAGGGCATCTGGCTACACCTTC
>TRBV3-1/TRBV3-2|TRBJ2-1|TRBD2|.
CASSQDGTTPINEQFF
TGTGCCAGCAGCCAAGATGGGACTACTCCAATCAATGAGCAGTTCTTC
>TRBV5-6|TRBJ1-1|TRBD1|.
CASSWDRDTEAFF
TGTGCCAGCAGCTGGGACAGAGACACTGAAGCTTTCTTT
>TRBV11-3|TRBJ1-1|.|once
CASSLGVANMNTEAFF
TGTGCCAGCAGCTTAGGGGTTGCTAACATGAACACTGAAGCTTTCTTT
>TRBV7-9|TRBJ1-2|.|.
CASSFYEKRWGYTF
TGTGCCAGCAGCTTTTACGAAAAGCGGTGGGGCTACACCTTC
>TRBV14|TRBJ1-3|.|.
CASSPSGNTIYF
TGTGCCAGCAGCCCCTCTGGAAACACCATATATTTT
>TRBV24-1|TRBJ2-2|TRBD2|.
CATGDSGRTGELFF
TGTGCCACCGGGGATAGCGGGAGGACCGGGGAGCTGTTTTTT
>TRBV30|TRBJ1-6|.|.
CAWSRGSSYNSPLHF
TGTGCCTGGAGTCGGGGGAGCTCCTATAATTCACCCCTCCACTTT
>TRBV7-9|TRBJ2-1|.|.
CASSPPAYNSYNEQFF
TGTGCCAGCAGCCCCCCGGCATACAATTCCTACAATGAGCAGTTCTTC
>TRBV4-3|TRBJ2-7|.|.
CASSQDRSVLREQYF
TGCGCCAGCAGCCAAGATCGAAGTGTTTTGCGCGAGCAGTACTTC
>TRBV5-6|TRBJ1-4|TRBD1|once
CASSWGQNEKLFF
TGTGCCAGCAGCTGGGGACAGAATGAAAAACTGTTTTTT
>TRBV29-1|TRBJ1-1|.|.
CSVKTENTEAFF
TGCAGCGTCAAGACAGAGAACACTGAAGCTTTCTTT
>TRBV12-5|TRBJ2-1|.|.
CASGLVPGGRRMDNEQFF
TGTGCTAGTGGTTTGGTACCCGGGGGGCGGAGGATGGACAATGAGCAGTTCTTC
>TRBV15|TRBJ2-2|.|.
CATSRDSPTGELFF
TGTGCCACCAGCAGAGATTCCCCTACCGGGGAGCTGTTTTTT
>TRBV3-1/TRBV3-2|TRBJ2-7|.|.
CASSQPPPGGQKSYEQYF
TGTGCCAGCAGCCAACCCCCCCCCGGGGGCCAAAAATCCTACGAGCAGTACTTC
>TRBV28|TRBJ2-1|TRBD1|.
CASSPTGYNEQFF
TGTGCCAGCAGTCCGACAGGGTACAATGAGCAGTTCTTC
>TRBV3-1/TRBV3-2|TRBJ2-7|TRBD2|few
CASSPSGSSYEQYF
TGTGCCAGCAGCCCTAGCGGGAGCTCCTACGAGCAGTACTTC
>TRBV5-6|TRBJ2-6|.|.
CASSLTRKTGANVLTF
TGTGCCAGCAGCTTGACACGTAAGACTGGGGCCAACGTCCTGACTTTC
>TRBV7-9|TRBJ1-2|.|.
CASSLSNYGYTF
TGTGCCAGCAGCTTAAGTAACTATGGCTACACCTTC
>TRBV11-3|TRBJ1-1|.|.
CASSPRAGEAFF
TGTGCCAGCAGCCCGCGGGCCGGAGAAGCTTTCTTT
>TRBV27|TRBJ1-2|.|.
CASSLGMGSYGYTF
TGTGCCAGCAGTTTAGGCATGGGAAGCTATGGCTACACCTTC
>TRBV4-2|TRBJ2-7|TRBD2|.
CASSSGLAAYEQYF
TGTGCCAGCAGCTCGGGACTAGCCGCCTACGAGCAGTACTTC
>TRBV7-2|TRBJ2-3|TRBD2|.
CASAGPNSSGRGTDTQYF
TGTGCCAGCGCAGGGCCAAACTCTAGCGGGAGAGGCACAGATACGCAGTATTTT
>TRBV24-1|TRBJ2-3|TRBD2|.
CATADGGLAGTTDTQYF
TGTGCCACCGCAGACGGAGGACTAGCGGGAACCACAGATACGCAGTATTTT
>TRBV24-1|TRBJ2-7|.|.
CATSDRGLEQYF
TGTGCCACCAGTGATCGGGGGCTCGAGCAGTACTTC
>TRBV4-2|TRBJ1-4|TRBD1|once
CASSQEAGTGNEKLFF
TGTGCCAGCAGCCAAGAGGCCGGGACAGGCAATGAAAAACTGTTTTTT
>TRBV18|TRBJ2-7|.|.
CASSPETEQYF
TGTGCCAGCTCACCTGAGACCGAGCAGTACTTC
>TRBV7-9|TRBJ1-1|.|once
CASSPMNTEAFF
TGTGCCAGCAGCCCAATGAACACTGAAGCTTTCTTT
>TRBV19|TRBJ2-1|.|.
CASTLHAGYNEQFF
TGTGCCAGTACTCTTCATGCGGGCTACAATGAGCAGTTCTTC
>TRBV11-2|TRBJ2-1|TRBD2|.
CASSLPRVSGGMNEQFF
TGTGCCAGCAGCCTCCCGCGGGTAAGCGGGGGGATGAATGAGCAGTTCTTC
>TRBV25-1|TRBJ2-1|TRBD1|.
CASSDDRGWNEQFF
TGTGCCAGCAGTGACGACAGGGGGTGGAATGAGCAGTTCTTC
>TRBV6-4|TRBJ2-2|.|.
CASSEGNGELFF
TGTGCCAGCAGTGAAGGGAACGGGGAGCTGTTTTTT